This is a list of T cell receptor beta chains from one sample in a study of T cell clonotyping in hematopoietic cell transplantation. The repertoire was sequenced with immunoSEQ multiplex PCR; TCRdb's copy has only in-frame clones and lacks some. Of 9,000 to 15,000 clones listed, about half are singletons. Sequenced sample: peripheral blood mononuclear cells. The receptors derive from a man aged 50-59 years in good health. Some clones in this sample may be carry-over from other donors' samples. CDR3s include the opening cysteine and the closing phenylalanine or tryptophan. The D gene is left open where the match is weak. Clone size is shown for a subset of rows, as once, few, many or a class of expanded clone.

D gene: .
J gene: TRBJ1-3
V gene: TRBV2
clone size: .
CDR3 protein: CASSGDDSWGGGNTIYF
CDR3 DNA: TGTGCCAGCAGTGGTGACGACAGTTGGGGGGGTGGAAACACCATATATTTT

D gene: .
J gene: TRBJ2-1
V gene: TRBV19
clone size: few
CDR3 protein: CASSIGSNNEQFF
CDR3 DNA: TGTGCCAGTAGTATAGGGTCCAACAATGAGCAGTTCTTC

D gene: TRBD2
J gene: TRBJ2-5
V gene: TRBV29-1
clone size: few
CDR3 protein: CSVAGGPQETQYF
CDR3 DNA: TGCAGCGTGGCGGGGGGGCCCCAAGAGACCCAGTACTTC

D gene: .
J gene: TRBJ1-4
V gene: TRBV6-5
clone size: few
CDR3 protein: CASSSREQEMEKLFF
CDR3 DNA: TGTGCCAGCAGTTCCAGAGAACAGGAGATGGAAAAACTGTTTTTT

D gene: TRBD1
J gene: TRBJ1-5
V gene: TRBV29-1
clone size: few
CDR3 protein: CSVEQGANQPQHF
CDR3 DNA: TGCAGCGTTGAACAGGGGGCCAATCAGCCCCAGCATTTT

D gene: .
J gene: TRBJ1-1
V gene: TRBV6-6
clone size: .
CDR3 protein: CASSYSFFGTEAFF
CDR3 DNA: TGTGCCAGCAGTTACTCGTTCTTCGGCACTGAAGCTTTCTTT

D gene: .
J gene: TRBJ1-1
V gene: TRBV7-9
clone size: .
CDR3 protein: CASTLVGATEAFF
CDR3 DNA: TGTGCCAGCACCCTGGTGGGGGCCACTGAAGCTTTCTTT

D gene: TRBD1
J gene: TRBJ2-4
V gene: TRBV5-1
clone size: .
CDR3 protein: CATRGTGDIQYF
CDR3 DNA: TGCGCCACCAGGGGGACAGGAGACATTCAGTACTTC

D gene: .
J gene: TRBJ2-7
V gene: TRBV9
clone size: few
CDR3 protein: CASSVSQFSYEQYF
CDR3 DNA: TGTGCCAGCAGCGTATCACAGTTCTCCTACGAGCAGTACTTC

D gene: .
J gene: TRBJ1-2
V gene: TRBV7-2
clone size: .
CDR3 protein: CASSLGATQGRGYTF
CDR3 DNA: TGTGCCAGCAGCTTAGGAGCAACTCAGGGTCGTGGCTACACCTTC

D gene: .
J gene: TRBJ2-2
V gene: TRBV5-1
clone size: few
CDR3 protein: CASSFSGANTGELFF
CDR3 DNA: TGCGCCAGCAGCTTCTCTGGGGCGAACACCGGGGAGCTGTTTTTT

D gene: .
J gene: TRBJ2-1
V gene: TRBV6-5
clone size: .
CDR3 protein: CASSYGGNQFF
CDR3 DNA: TGTGCCAGCAGTTATGGGGGGAACCAGTTCTTC

D gene: .
J gene: TRBJ1-4
V gene: TRBV19
clone size: .
CDR3 protein: CASRGGTSTNEKLFF
CDR3 DNA: TGTGCCAGTAGGGGTGGGACATCAACTAATGAAAAACTGTTTTTT

D gene: .
J gene: TRBJ2-5
V gene: TRBV7-7
clone size: few
CDR3 protein: CASSHRAGQETQYF
CDR3 DNA: TGTGCCAGCAGCCATAGGGCGGGACAAGAGACCCAGTACTTC

D gene: TRBD1
J gene: TRBJ1-1
V gene: TRBV27
clone size: few
CDR3 protein: CASSLGQGSFTEAFF
CDR3 DNA: TGTGCCAGCAGTTTGGGACAGGGATCGTTCACTGAAGCTTTCTTT

D gene: TRBD1
J gene: TRBJ1-1
V gene: TRBV7-6
clone size: .
CDR3 protein: CASRGQGLNTEAFF
CDR3 DNA: TGTGCCAGCCGGGGACAGGGATTGAACACTGAAGCTTTCTTT

D gene: TRBD2
J gene: TRBJ2-7
V gene: TRBV5-6
clone size: .
CDR3 protein: CASSLEGTSGNEQYF
CDR3 DNA: TGTGCCAGCAGCTTGGAAGGGACTAGCGGGAACGAGCAGTACTTC

D gene: .
J gene: TRBJ1-2
V gene: TRBV14
clone size: .
CDR3 protein: CASSHPEGKAGYTF
CDR3 DNA: TGTGCCAGCAGCCACCCCGAGGGGAAAGCTGGCTACACCTTC

D gene: TRBD2
J gene: TRBJ2-7
V gene: TRBV4-1
clone size: .
CDR3 protein: CASSFSGELYEQYF
CDR3 DNA: TGCGCCAGCAGCTTTAGCGGGGAGTTATACGAGCAGTACTTC

D gene: TRBD1
J gene: TRBJ1-1
V gene: TRBV14
clone size: .
CDR3 protein: CASSRQGAIRGNTEAFF
CDR3 DNA: TGTGCCAGCAGCCGCCAGGGGGCCATACGGGGGAACACTGAAGCTTTCTTT

D gene: .
J gene: TRBJ1-4
V gene: TRBV7-6
clone size: few
CDR3 protein: CASSLGTGEKLFF
CDR3 DNA: TGTGCCAGCAGCCTGGGGACGGGCGAAAAACTGTTTTTT

D gene: TRBD1
J gene: TRBJ2-7
V gene: TRBV5-1
clone size: .
CDR3 protein: CASSLGQGMDEQYF
CDR3 DNA: TGCGCCAGCAGCTTGGGACAGGGGATGGACGAGCAGTACTTC

D gene: TRBD1
J gene: TRBJ2-7
V gene: TRBV7-3
clone size: .
CDR3 protein: CASSPTGGDEQYF
CDR3 DNA: TGTGCCAGCAGCCCCACAGGGGGCGACGAGCAGTACTTC

D gene: TRBD1
J gene: TRBJ1-2
V gene: TRBV30
clone size: .
CDR3 protein: CAWSRDRPYGYTF
CDR3 DNA: TGTGCCTGGAGCCGGGACAGACCCTATGGCTACACCTTC

D gene: .
J gene: TRBJ1-1
V gene: TRBV6-5
clone size: .
CDR3 protein: CASSYGRNTEAFF
CDR3 DNA: TGTGCCAGCAGTTACGGGAGGAACACTGAAGCTTTCTTT

D gene: .
J gene: TRBJ1-4
V gene: TRBV6-5
clone size: .
CDR3 protein: CASRDGGANEKLFF
CDR3 DNA: TGTGCCAGTAGGGACGGCGGAGCAAATGAAAAACTGTTTTTT

D gene: .
J gene: TRBJ1-2
V gene: TRBV30
clone size: .
CDR3 protein: CAWSGDIVNYGYTF
CDR3 DNA: TGTGCCTGGAGTGGGGACATTGTCAACTATGGCTACACCTTC

D gene: .
J gene: TRBJ2-7
V gene: TRBV29-1
clone size: .
CDR3 protein: CSVARDYEQYF
CDR3 DNA: TGCAGCGTTGCGAGAGACTACGAGCAGTACTTC

D gene: TRBD2
J gene: TRBJ2-7
V gene: TRBV4-1
clone size: few
CDR3 protein: CASSQGGTTYEQYF
CDR3 DNA: TGCGCCAGCAGCCAGGGGGGGACTACCTACGAGCAGTACTTC

D gene: TRBD2
J gene: TRBJ2-3
V gene: TRBV25-1
clone size: once
CDR3 protein: CASSVSSGRADTQYF
CDR3 DNA: TGTGCCAGCAGTGTGTCTAGCGGGAGGGCAGATACGCAGTATTTT

D gene: .
J gene: TRBJ1-1
V gene: TRBV25-1
clone size: once
CDR3 protein: CASSGLPDFEAFF
CDR3 DNA: TGTGCCAGCAGTGGGCTTCCCGATTTTGAAGCTTTCTTT

D gene: .
J gene: TRBJ2-1
V gene: TRBV29-1
clone size: .
CDR3 protein: CSVEDRVGLKQFF
CDR3 DNA: TGCAGCGTTGAAGATCGGGTGGGCCTAAAGCAGTTCTTC

D gene: TRBD1
J gene: TRBJ1-2
V gene: TRBV4-3
clone size: .
CDR3 protein: CASSHTGGHGYTF
CDR3 DNA: TGCGCCAGCAGCCACACAGGGGGCCATGGCTACACCTTC

D gene: .
J gene: TRBJ1-2
V gene: TRBV16
clone size: few
CDR3 protein: CASSQSHGYTF
CDR3 DNA: TGTGCCAGCAGCCAATCCCATGGCTACACCTTC

D gene: .
J gene: TRBJ1-4
V gene: TRBV29-1
clone size: .
CDR3 protein: CSVEGAGAGEKLFF
CDR3 DNA: TGCAGCGTTGAAGGGGCAGGGGCCGGTGAAAAACTGTTTTTT

D gene: .
J gene: TRBJ2-5
V gene: TRBV13
clone size: .
CDR3 protein: CASSLTEETQYF
CDR3 DNA: TGTGCCAGCAGCTTGACAGAAGAGACCCAGTACTTC

D gene: .
J gene: TRBJ1-2
V gene: TRBV2
clone size: few
CDR3 protein: CASSEEVHNYGYTF
CDR3 DNA: TGTGCCAGCAGTGAGGAAGTCCACAACTATGGCTACACCTTC